Listed below are T cell receptor beta chains from one sample, sequenced in a study of T-cell reconstitution after alpha-beta-depleted transplantation in children. A single record per CDR3 protein comes from TCRdb applying MiXCR to the PCR reads. This table holds about 640,000 distinct CDR3 sequences, around 13% found once. Sample: PBMCs, mostly from graft donor cells, taken 360 days after TCRalphabeta/CD19-depleted stem cell transplant. The receptors stem from a male patient younger than 18 who had a stem cell transplant for acute myeloid leukemia, so the T cells may come from the graft donor. CDR3s include the opening cysteine and the closing phenylalanine or tryptophan. Fields, in order: V gene, J gene, clone size, D gene, CDR3 protein, CDR3 DNA. A D gene is named only where the DNA matches it firmly. Size is stated for part of the rows, as once, few or many counts, or as a class when the clone is expanded.

TRBV7-8	TRBJ2-3	NA	TRBD2	CASSLLAGMTDTQYF	TGTGCCAGCAGCCTCCTAGCGGGCATGACAGATACGCAGTATTTT
TRBV11-2	TRBJ1-3	NA	NA	CASSQHTGTGNTIYF	TGTGCCAGCAGCCAACATACAGGGACTGGAAACACCATATATTTT
TRBV12-3/TRBV12-4	TRBJ2-1	NA	NA	CASSLRGLGNEQFF	TGTGCCAGCAGTTTGCGAGGTTTGGGGAATGAGCAGTTCTTC
TRBV28	TRBJ2-7	few	NA	CASIPGAFVDEQYF	TGTGCCAGCATCCCCGGGGCCTTTGTGGACGAGCAGTACTTC
TRBV27	TRBJ2-7	NA	NA	CASSLGGPAYEQYF	TGTGCCAGCAGTTTAGGGGGCCCGGCCTACGAGCAGTACTTC
TRBV25-1	TRBJ1-2	NA	TRBD1	CASSRQTGLGYGYTF	TGTGCCAGCAGTCGACAGACAGGGCTGGGCTATGGCTACACCTTC
TRBV4-2	TRBJ1-3	few	TRBD1	CASSPSGTGLKYGNTIYF	TGTGCCAGCAGTCCCAGCGGGACAGGGTTGAAGTACGGAAACACCATATATTTT
TRBV5-6	TRBJ2-7	few	TRBD1	CASSLPGQGIRHEQYF	TGTGCCAGCAGCCTTCCGGGACAGGGCATTCGACACGAGCAGTACTTC
TRBV28	TRBJ2-2	many	NA	CASSLIGYTGELFF	TGTGCCAGCAGTTTAATAGGTTACACCGGGGAGCTGTTTTTT
TRBV4-3	TRBJ2-1	NA	NA	CASSQDQGGEGLEQFF	TGCGCCAGCAGCCAAGATCAAGGCGGAGAGGGCCTGGAGCAGTTCTTC
TRBV7-3	TRBJ2-1	many	TRBD2	CASSMGGSSSYNEQFF	TGTGCCAGCAGTATGGGCGGGAGCAGCTCCTACAATGAGCAGTTCTTC
TRBV28	TRBJ2-7	many	TRBD1	CASSLGTGAEQYF	TGTGCCAGCAGTTTAGGGACAGGTGCCGAGCAGTACTTC
TRBV18	TRBJ2-2	few	TRBD2	CASSRTSGRNTGELFF	TGTGCCAGCTCACGGACTAGCGGGAGGAACACCGGGGAGCTGTTTTTT
TRBV12-3/TRBV12-4	TRBJ2-2	many	TRBD1	CASRRSGTGNTGELFF	TGTGCCAGCAGACGATCCGGGACAGGGAACACCGGGGAGCTGTTTTTT
TRBV4-3	TRBJ2-3	NA	NA	CASSQDTDSSTDTQYF	TGCGCCAGCAGCCAAGACACGGATTCTAGCACAGATACGCAGTATTTT
TRBV11-2	TRBJ2-3	NA	NA	CASSPSQGGARGADTQYF	TGTGCCAGCAGCCCTTCCCAAGGGGGAGCGCGCGGGGCAGATACGCAGTATTTT
TRBV29-1	TRBJ2-3	many	NA	CSVDRADTQYF	TGCAGCGTTGATCGGGCAGATACGCAGTATTTT
TRBV7-2	TRBJ1-5	few	NA	CASSFISGVIGPQHF	TGTGCCAGCAGCTTTATTTCAGGGGTCATAGGGCCCCAGCATTTT
TRBV30	TRBJ2-1	few	NA	CAWIYVGGKYPYNEQFF	TGTGCCTGGATTTACGTTGGGGGAAAGTATCCCTACAATGAGCAGTTCTTC
TRBV18	TRBJ2-7	many	NA	CASSPTGQSGSIYEQYF	TGTGCCAGCTCACCGACAGGGCAGAGCGGGAGCATCTACGAGCAGTACTTC
TRBV7-9	TRBJ2-5	NA	TRBD1	CASSFRQGAGQETPYF	TGTGCCAGCAGCTTCAGACAGGGGGCGGGCCAAGAGACCCCGTACTTC
TRBV9	TRBJ2-1	many	TRBD2	CASSVAAGVANEQFF	TGTGCCAGCAGCGTAGCGGCGGGAGTAGCCAATGAGCAGTTCTTC
TRBV7-9	TRBJ2-7	few	NA	CASSLVRAGDYEQYF	TGTGCCAGCAGCTTAGTTAGGGCAGGGGACTACGAGCAGTACTTC
TRBV10-3	TRBJ2-2	few	TRBD1	CAISESRQGTGELFF	TGTGCCATCAGTGAGTCAAGACAGGGAACCGGGGAGCTGTTTTTT
TRBV29-1	TRBJ2-1	many	TRBD2	CSVGGTSGSSYNEQFF	TGCAGCGTAGGGGGGACTAGCGGAAGCTCCTACAATGAGCAGTTCTTC
TRBV29-1	TRBJ2-3	NA	NA	CSVNFRTLSTDTQYF	TGCAGCGTTAATTTCCGGACACTAAGCACAGATACGCAGTATTTT
TRBV29-1	TRBJ1-2	NA	NA	CHIKGPNYGYTF	TGCCATATCAAGGGGCCAAACTATGGCTACACCTTC
TRBV7-9	TRBJ2-1	NA	NA	CASSLEGIRGNEQFF	TGTGCCAGCAGCTTAGAAGGGATTAGGGGCAATGAGCAGTTCTTC
TRBV5-5	TRBJ2-1	few	TRBD1	CASSLDRGGYNEQFF	TGTGCCAGCAGCTTGGACAGGGGTGGCTACAATGAGCAGTTCTTC
TRBV5-1	TRBJ1-5	few	TRBD1	CASSLGQGPMGNQPQHF	TGCGCCAGCAGCTTGGGACAGGGACCGATGGGCAATCAGCCCCAGCATTTT
TRBV20-1	TRBJ2-7	many	TRBD1	CSASGTATYEQYF	TGCAGTGCTTCCGGGACAGCAACCTACGAGCAGTACTTC
TRBV5-1	TRBJ2-7	NA	TRBD2	CASSAVLAGGLWEQYF	TGCGCCAGCAGCGCGGTCCTAGCGGGAGGCCTCTGGGAGCAGTACTTC
TRBV28	TRBJ1-5	NA	TRBD1	CASSRRGLGNSNQPQHF	TGTGCCAGCAGTCGGAGGGGGCTGGGGAATAGCAATCAGCCCCAGCATTTT
TRBV9	TRBJ2-2	many	TRBD2	CASSVDGLAGATGELFF	TGTGCCAGCAGCGTAGACGGACTAGCGGGAGCAACCGGGGAGCTGTTTTTT
TRBV12-3/TRBV12-4	TRBJ2-2	NA	NA	CASSHYFEGELFF	TGTGCCAGCAGTCACTATTTCGAGGGGGAGCTGTTTTTT
TRBV4-2	TRBJ2-7	many	NA	CASSPGPYTYEQYF	TGTGCCAGCAGCCCGGGACCGTATACCTACGAGCAGTACTTC
TRBV20-1	TRBJ2-1	many	TRBD2	CSASMHTSGSHEQFF	TGCAGTGCTAGTATGCATACTAGCGGGAGCCATGAGCAGTTCTTC
TRBV28	TRBJ2-1	NA	TRBD1	CASTAPLQGVIENEQFF	TGTGCCAGCACCGCCCCCCTCCAGGGGGTAATTGAAAATGAGCAGTTCTTC
TRBV6-2/TRBV6-3	TRBJ2-4	few	NA	CASSYSPKGDLDIQYF	TGTGCCAGCAGTTACTCCCCAAAGGGAGATTTGGACATTCAGTACTTC
TRBV7-9	TRBJ2-1	NA	NA	CASSFLGLDEQFF	TGTGCCAGCAGCTTCTTAGGCCTCGATGAGCAGTTCTTC
TRBV20-1	TRBJ2-7	NA	NA	CSLRQVGYEQYF	TGCAGTCTTAGACAGGTCGGGTACGAGCAGTACTTC
TRBV27	TRBJ2-5	few	NA	CASSHYGTETQYF	TGTGCCAGCAGTCATTACGGGACAGAGACCCAGTACTTC
TRBV20-1	TRBJ2-7	many	NA	CSARIGRADSYEQYF	TGCAGTGCTAGGATAGGTAGAGCGGACTCCTACGAGCAGTACTTC
TRBV4-1	TRBJ2-7	NA	TRBD2	CASSQSKTSGSYEQYF	TGCGCCAGCAGCCAGAGCAAGACTAGCGGATCCTACGAGCAGTACTTC
TRBV7-3	TRBJ2-7	few	NA	CASSFYSLARTPYEQYF	TGTGCCAGCAGCTTTTATTCACTGGCGAGAACCCCCTACGAGCAGTACTTC
TRBV18	TRBJ2-5	few	NA	CASSHYAAGETQYF	TGTGCCAGCTCCCATTATGCGGCAGGAGAGACCCAGTACTTC
TRBV3-1	TRBJ1-1	many	NA	CASSQVDGHFDTEAFF	TGTGCCAGCAGCCAAGTCGACGGCCACTTCGACACTGAAGCTTTCTTT
TRBV6-2/TRBV6-3	TRBJ2-7	few	NA	CASIGRGTTYEQYF	TGTGCCAGCATCGGGCGCGGGACAACCTACGAGCAGTACTTC
TRBV28	TRBJ1-2	many	NA	CASSSLYGYTF	TGTGCCAGCAGTTCGCTATATGGCTACACCTTC
TRBV20-1	TRBJ2-7	many	TRBD2	CSAALAGGYEQYF	TGCAGTGCCGCCCTAGCGGGAGGTTACGAGCAGTACTTC
TRBV7-2	TRBJ2-5	few	TRBD1	CASSLGTGKETQYF	TGTGCCAGCAGCTTAGGGACAGGGAAAGAGACCCAGTACTTC
TRBV12-3/TRBV12-4	TRBJ1-3	many	NA	CASSLWGNTIYF	TGTGCCAGCAGTTTGTGGGGAAACACCATATATTTT
TRBV12-3/TRBV12-4	TRBJ2-1	few	NA	CASSLAPTQFF	TGTGCCAGCAGTTTAGCCCCGACGCAGTTCTTC
TRBV7-3	TRBJ2-2	few	TRBD1	CASSVGQGVDTGELFF	TGTGCCAGCAGCGTCGGACAGGGAGTAGACACCGGGGAGCTGTTTTTT
TRBV6-6	TRBJ2-4	few	TRBD1	CASQDRGENIQYF	TGTGCCAGTCAAGACAGGGGCGAAAACATTCAGTACTTC
TRBV18	TRBJ2-2	NA	TRBD2	CASSTSGSSSGELFF	TGTGCCAGCTCAACTAGCGGGAGCTCGTCCGGGGAGCTGTTTTTT
TRBV7-2	TRBJ2-7	few	TRBD2	CASSLGFPSGTYEQYF	TGTGCCAGCAGCTTAGGATTCCCTAGCGGGACCTACGAGCAGTACTTC
TRBV7-9	TRBJ2-1	many	TRBD2	CASSLVGLALF	TGTGCCAGCAGCTTAGTGGGACTAGCCCTCTTC
TRBV29-1	TRBJ2-1	many	NA	CSVKGPNEQFF	TGCAGCGTTAAGGGCCCCAATGAGCAGTTCTTC
TRBV30	TRBJ2-2	few	TRBD1	CAGTGVETGELFF	TGTGCCGGGACAGGGGTGGAAACCGGGGAGCTGTTTTTT